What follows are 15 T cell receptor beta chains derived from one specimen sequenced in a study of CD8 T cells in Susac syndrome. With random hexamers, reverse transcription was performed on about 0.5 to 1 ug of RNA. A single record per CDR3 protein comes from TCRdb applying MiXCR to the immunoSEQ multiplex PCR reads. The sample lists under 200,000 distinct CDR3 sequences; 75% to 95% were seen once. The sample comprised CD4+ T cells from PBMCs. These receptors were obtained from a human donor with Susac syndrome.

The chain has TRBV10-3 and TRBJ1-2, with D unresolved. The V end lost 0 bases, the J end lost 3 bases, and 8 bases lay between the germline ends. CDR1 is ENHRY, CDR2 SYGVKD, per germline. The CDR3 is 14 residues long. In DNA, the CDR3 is TGTGCCATCAGTGAGTCGGGCCAGGACTATGGCTACACCTTC. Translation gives CAISESGQDYGYTF.

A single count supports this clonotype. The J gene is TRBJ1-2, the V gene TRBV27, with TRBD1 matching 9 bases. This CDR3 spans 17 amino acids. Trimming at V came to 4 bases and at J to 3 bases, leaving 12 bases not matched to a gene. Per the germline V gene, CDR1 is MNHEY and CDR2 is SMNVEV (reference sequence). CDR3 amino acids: CASSSTPRQGEDYGYTF. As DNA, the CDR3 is TGTGCCAGCAGTTCTACGCCCCGACAGGGGGAAGACTATGGCTACACCTTC.

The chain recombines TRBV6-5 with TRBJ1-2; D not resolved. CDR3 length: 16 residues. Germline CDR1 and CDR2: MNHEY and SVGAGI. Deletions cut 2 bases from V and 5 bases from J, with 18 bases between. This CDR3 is CASSYQVPTLGYGYTF. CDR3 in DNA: TGTGCCAGCAGTTACCAGGTCCCTACCCTCGGATATGGCTACACCTTC.

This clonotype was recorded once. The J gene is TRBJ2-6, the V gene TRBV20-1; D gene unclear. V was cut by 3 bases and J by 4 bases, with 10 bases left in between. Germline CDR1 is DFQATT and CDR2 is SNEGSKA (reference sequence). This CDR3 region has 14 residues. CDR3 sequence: CSARIGSGANVLTF. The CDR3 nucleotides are TGCAGTGCTAGGATAGGTTCAGGGGCCAACGTCCTGACTTTC.

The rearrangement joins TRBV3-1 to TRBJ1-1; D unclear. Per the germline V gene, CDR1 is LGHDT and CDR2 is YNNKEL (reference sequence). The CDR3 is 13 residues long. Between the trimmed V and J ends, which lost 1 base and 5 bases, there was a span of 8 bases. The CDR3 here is CASSQVRKTEAFF. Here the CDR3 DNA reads TGTGCCAGCAGCCAAGTAAGGAAGACTGAAGCTTTCTTT. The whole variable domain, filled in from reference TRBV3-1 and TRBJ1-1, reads DTAVSQTPKYLVTQMGNDKSIKCEQNLGHDTMYWYKQDSKKFLKIMFSYNNKELIINETVPNRFSPKSPDKAHLNLHINSLELGDSAVYFCASSQVRKTEAFFGQGTRLTVV.

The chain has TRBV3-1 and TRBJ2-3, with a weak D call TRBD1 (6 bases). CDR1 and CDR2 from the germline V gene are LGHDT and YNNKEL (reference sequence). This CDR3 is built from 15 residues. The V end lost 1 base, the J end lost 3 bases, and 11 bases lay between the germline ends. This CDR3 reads CASSQGQERTDTQYF. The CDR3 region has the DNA TGTGCCAGCAGCCAAGGACAGGAGCGGACAGATACGCAGTATTTT.

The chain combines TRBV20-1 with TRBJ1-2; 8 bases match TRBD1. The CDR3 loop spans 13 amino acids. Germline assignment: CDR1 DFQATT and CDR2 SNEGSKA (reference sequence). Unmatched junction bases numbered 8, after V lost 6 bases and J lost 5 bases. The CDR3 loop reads CSALGWTGYGYTF. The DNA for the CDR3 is TGCAGTGCCCTGGGGTGGACAGGGTATGGCTACACCTTC.

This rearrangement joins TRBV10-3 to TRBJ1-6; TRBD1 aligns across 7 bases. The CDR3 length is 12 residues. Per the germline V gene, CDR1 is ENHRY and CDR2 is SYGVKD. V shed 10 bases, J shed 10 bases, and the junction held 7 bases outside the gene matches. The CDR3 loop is CATRQGGSPLHF. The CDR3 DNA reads TGTGCCACGAGACAGGGTGGGTCACCCCTCCACTTT.

CDR3 amino acids: CAISGELAGGRDTQYF. The CDR3 nucleotides read TGTGCCATCAGTGGTGAACTAGCGGGGGGGAGGGATACGCAGTATTTT. The V and J genes are TRBV10-3 and TRBJ2-3, with 13 bases aligning to TRBD2. CDR3 length: 16 residues. The germline CDR1 and CDR2 sequences are ENHRY and SYGVKD. With 4 bases clipped from V and 6 bases from J, the junction kept 7 bases outside the gene matches.

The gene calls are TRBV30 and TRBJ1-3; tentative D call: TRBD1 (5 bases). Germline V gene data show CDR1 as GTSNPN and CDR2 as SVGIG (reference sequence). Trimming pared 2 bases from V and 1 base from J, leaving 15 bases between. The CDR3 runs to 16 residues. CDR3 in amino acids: CAWSPPGMFSGNTIYF. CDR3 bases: TGTGCCTGGAGTCCTCCAGGGATGTTTTCTGGAAACACCATATATTTT.

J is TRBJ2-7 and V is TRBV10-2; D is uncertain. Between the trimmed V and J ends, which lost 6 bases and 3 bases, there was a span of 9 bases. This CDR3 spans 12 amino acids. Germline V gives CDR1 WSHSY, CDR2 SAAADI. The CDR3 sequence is CASSGDVYEQYF. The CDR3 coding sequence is TGCGCCAGCAGCGGAGATGTCTACGAGCAGTACTTC.

The CDR3 spells CASSQNLNQETQYF. CDR3 DNA: TGTGCCAGCAGCCAAAACTTAAACCAAGAGACCCAGTACTTC. The chain uses TRBV4-2 and TRBJ2-5, with D uncertain. V was pared by 2 bases and J by 0 bases, with 7 bases between. The CDR3 totals 14 residues. Germline CDR1 LGHNA, CDR2 YNFKEQ.

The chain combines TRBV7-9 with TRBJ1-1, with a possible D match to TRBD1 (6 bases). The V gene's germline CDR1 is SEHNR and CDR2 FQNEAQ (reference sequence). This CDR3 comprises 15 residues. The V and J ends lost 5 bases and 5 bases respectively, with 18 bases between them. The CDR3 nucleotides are TGTGCCAGCAGCCTAAGCCGGGGAGGGGGAACTGAAGCTTTCTTT. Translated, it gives CASSLSRGGGTEAFF.

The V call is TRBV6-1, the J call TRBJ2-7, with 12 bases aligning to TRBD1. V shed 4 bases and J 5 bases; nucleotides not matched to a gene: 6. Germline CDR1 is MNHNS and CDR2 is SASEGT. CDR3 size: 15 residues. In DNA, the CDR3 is TGTGCCAGCAGTGCAGGGACAGGGGGCAATCACGAGCAGTACTTC. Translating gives CASSAGTGGNHEQYF.

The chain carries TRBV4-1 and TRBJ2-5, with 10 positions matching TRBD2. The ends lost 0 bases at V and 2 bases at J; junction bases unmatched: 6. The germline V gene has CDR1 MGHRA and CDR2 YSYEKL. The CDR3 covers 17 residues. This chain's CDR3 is CASSQDRASGGQETQYF. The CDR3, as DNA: TGCGCCAGCAGCCAAGATCGCGCTAGCGGGGGACAAGAGACCCAGTACTTC.